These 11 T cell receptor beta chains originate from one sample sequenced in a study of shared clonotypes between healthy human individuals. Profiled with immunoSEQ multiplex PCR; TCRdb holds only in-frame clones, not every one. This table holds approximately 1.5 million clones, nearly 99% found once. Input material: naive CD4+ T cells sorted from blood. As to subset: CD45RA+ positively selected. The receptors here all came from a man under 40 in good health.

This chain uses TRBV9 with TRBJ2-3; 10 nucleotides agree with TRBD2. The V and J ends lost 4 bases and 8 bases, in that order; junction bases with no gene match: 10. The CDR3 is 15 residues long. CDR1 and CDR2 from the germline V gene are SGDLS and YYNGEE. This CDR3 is CASSPLAGEAGTQYF. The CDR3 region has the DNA TGTGCCAGCAGCCCGCTAGCGGGGGAGGCGGGTACGCAGTATTTT.

The CDR3 sequence is CASPSYGEAENTEAFF. CDR3 in DNA: TGCGCCAGCCCCTCCTATGGAGAAGCCGAGAACACTGAAGCTTTCTTT. The V call is TRBV5-1, the J call TRBJ1-1; unclear D gene. V gave up 7 bases and J gave up 1 base, with 20 bases separating them. CDR3 size: 16 residues. Looked up from germline, CDR1 is SGHRS and CDR2 is YFSETQ.

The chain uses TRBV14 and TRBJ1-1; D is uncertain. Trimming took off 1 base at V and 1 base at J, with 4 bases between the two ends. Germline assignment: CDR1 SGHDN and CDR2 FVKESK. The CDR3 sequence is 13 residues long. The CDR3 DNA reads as TGTGCCAGCAGCCAAGCACGGAACACTGAAGCTTTCTTT. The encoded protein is CASSQARNTEAFF.

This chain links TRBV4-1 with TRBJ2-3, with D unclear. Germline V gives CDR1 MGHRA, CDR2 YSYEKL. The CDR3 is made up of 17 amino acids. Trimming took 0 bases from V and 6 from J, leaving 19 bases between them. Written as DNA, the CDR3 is TGCGCCAGCAGCCAAGAAAAGGCGGTTGGAAACCGGGATACGCAGTATTTT. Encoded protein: CASSQEKAVGNRDTQYF.

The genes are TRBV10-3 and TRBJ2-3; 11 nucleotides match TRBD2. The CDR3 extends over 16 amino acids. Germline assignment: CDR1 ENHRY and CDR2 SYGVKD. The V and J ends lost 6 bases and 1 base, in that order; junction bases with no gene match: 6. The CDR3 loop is CAIRDSGLAGTDTQYF. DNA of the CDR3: TGTGCCATCAGGGACTCGGGACTAGCGGGCACAGATACGCAGTATTTT.

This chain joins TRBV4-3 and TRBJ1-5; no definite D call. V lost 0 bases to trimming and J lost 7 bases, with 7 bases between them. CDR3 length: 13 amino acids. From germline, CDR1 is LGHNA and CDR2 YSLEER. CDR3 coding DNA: TGCGCCAGCAGCCAAGATTGGGAGCAGCCCCAGCATTTT. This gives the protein CASSQDWEQPQHF.

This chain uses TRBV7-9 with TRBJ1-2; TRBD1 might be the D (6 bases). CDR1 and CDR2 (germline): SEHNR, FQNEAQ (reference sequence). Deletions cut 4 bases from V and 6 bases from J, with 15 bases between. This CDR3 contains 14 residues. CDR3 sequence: CASSSEGHRDGYTF. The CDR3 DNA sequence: TGTGCCAGCAGCTCGGAGGGGCACAGGGATGGCTACACCTTC.

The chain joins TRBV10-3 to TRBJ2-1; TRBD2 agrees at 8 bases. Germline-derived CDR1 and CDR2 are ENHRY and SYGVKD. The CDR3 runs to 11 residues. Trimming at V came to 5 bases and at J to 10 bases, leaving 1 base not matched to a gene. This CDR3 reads CAISRLAEQFF. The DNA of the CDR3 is TGTGCCATCAGTAGACTAGCGGAGCAGTTCTTC.

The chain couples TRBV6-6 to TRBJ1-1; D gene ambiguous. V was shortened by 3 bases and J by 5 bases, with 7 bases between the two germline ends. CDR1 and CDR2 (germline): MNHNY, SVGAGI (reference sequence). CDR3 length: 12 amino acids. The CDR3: CASSYLETEAFF. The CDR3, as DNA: TGTGCCAGCAGTTATCTCGAGACTGAAGCTTTCTTT.

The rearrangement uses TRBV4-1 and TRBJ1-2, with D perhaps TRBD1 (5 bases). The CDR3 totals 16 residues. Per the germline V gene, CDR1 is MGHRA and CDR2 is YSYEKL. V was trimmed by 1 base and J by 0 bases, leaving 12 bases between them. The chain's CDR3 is CASSQAPGRSNYGYTF. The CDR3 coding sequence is TGCGCCAGCAGCCAAGCACCGGGACGGTCTAACTATGGCTACACCTTC.

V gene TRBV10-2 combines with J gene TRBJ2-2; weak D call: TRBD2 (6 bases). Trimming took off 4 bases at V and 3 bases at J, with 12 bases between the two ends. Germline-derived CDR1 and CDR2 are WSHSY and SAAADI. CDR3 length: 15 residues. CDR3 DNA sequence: TGCGCCAGCAGTGTTGGTGCGGGATACACCGGGGAGCTGTTTTTT. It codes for CASSVGAGYTGELFF.